These 28 T cell receptor beta chains came from one sample sequenced in a study of T cells in tuberculosis. After thawing and overnight rest, PBMC were stained with GMM-loaded CD1B tetramer, viability dye and anti-CD3 for sorting. CD1B tetramers were loaded with Rhodococcus equi-derived C32 glucose monomycolate. Clones were read by immunoSEQ multiplex PCR, and TCRdb kept only the in-frame ones, dropping some. The sample includes roughly 92,000 clones, roughly 90% of them seen just once. The sample was CD1b-GMM tetramer-negative cells sorted from PBMCs. The receptors stem from an adult woman with latent tuberculosis.

CDR3 DNA sequence: TGTGCCAGTAACCTACAGGGAAATTCTTCACCCCTCCACTTT. This sequence encodes CASNLQGNSSPLHF. The V and J genes are TRBV19 and TRBJ1-6; D is perhaps TRBD1 (6 bases). The germline V and J ends were trimmed by 7 bases and 9 bases, with 16 bases remaining between them. Germline loops: CDR1 LNHDA, CDR2 SQIVND (reference sequence). CDR3 length: 14 amino acids.

This chain uses TRBV9 with TRBJ1-1; 7 bases are shared with TRBD1. Trimming removed 4 bases from V and 1 base from J; junction bases left unmatched: 7. Germline CDR1 and CDR2: SGDLS and YYNGEE. The CDR3 has 15 residues. The CDR3 sequence: CASSPWDSRNTEAFF. The CDR3 DNA is TGTGCCAGCAGCCCTTGGGACAGCCGGAACACTGAAGCTTTCTTT.

The chain combines TRBV10-2 with TRBJ1-2, with 7 bases that match TRBD1. After removal of 4 bases from V and 1 base from J, the junction contained 12 bases not matched to a gene. CDR1 is WSHSY, CDR2 SAAADI, per germline. This CDR3 spans 17 amino acids. The CDR3 DNA follows: TGCGCCAGCAGTGCCCGGGACAGTGCACTCAGTAACTATGGCTACACCTTC. Its translation: CASSARDSALSNYGYTF.

The chain recombines TRBV7-2 with TRBJ2-3, with D hard to call. V was pared by 9 bases and J by 5 bases, with 18 bases between. Per the germline V gene, CDR1 is SGHTA and CDR2 is FQGNSA. This CDR3 is 14 amino acids long. The CDR3 DNA reads TGTGCCAGTCAAATCTCCCAGGTCGGAGATACGCAGTATTTT. Its protein product is CASQISQVGDTQYF.

The gene calls are TRBV28 and TRBJ2-1; maybe TRBD2 (6 bases). CDR3 length equals 15 residues. CDR1 is MDHEN, CDR2 SYDVKM, per germline. Trimming stripped 3 bases from V and 2 bases from J, with 11 bases between. This CDR3 is CASSFGGRPYNEQFF. Written as DNA, the CDR3 is TGTGCCAGCAGTTTCGGAGGGCGCCCCTACAATGAGCAGTTCTTC.

This clone came up once. The chain links TRBV9 to TRBJ1-3; TRBD1 agrees at 7 bases. The CDR3 covers 14 residues. The germline V gene encodes CDR1 SGDLS and CDR2 YYNGEE. J gave up 6 bases and V 3 bases, and 6 bases lay outside the gene matches. DNA of the CDR3: TGTGCCAGCAGCGCAACGACAGGGAAAAACACCATATATTTT. It yields the protein CASSATTGKNTIYF.

The chain links TRBV10-3 to TRBJ2-1; a possible D gene is TRBD2 (7 bases). With 0 bases removed from V and 2 bases from J, the gap between germline ends came to 11 bases. CDR3 length equals 16 residues. CDR1 ENHRY and CDR2 SYGVKD come from the germline V gene. CDR3 DNA sequence: TGTGCCATCAGTGAGTCGGGCGGGGGCACCTACAATGAGCAGTTCTTC. Its protein product is CAISESGGGTYNEQFF.

The J gene is TRBJ2-5, the V gene TRBV28; 14 positions agree with TRBD2. Germline V lookup: CDR1 MDHEN, CDR2 SYDVKM. J was trimmed by 5 bases and V by 5 bases; bases with no gene match: 7. The CDR3 spans 16 residues. This chain's CDR3 is CASSPWTSGGWETQYF. Written as DNA, the CDR3 is TGTGCCAGCAGTCCCTGGACTAGCGGGGGGTGGGAGACCCAGTACTTC. The full variable domain, completed using reference TRBV28 and TRBJ2-5, is DVKVTQSSRYLVKRTGEKVFLECVQDMDHENMFWYRQDPGLGLRLIYFSYDVKMKEKGDIPEGYSVSREKKERFSLILESASTNQTSMYLCASSPWTSGGWETQYFGPGTRLLVL.

This clone was detected only once. This chain links TRBV5-5 with TRBJ1-6; the D is unclear. The CDR3 spans 14 residues. Between the trimmed V and J ends, which lost 1 base and 10 bases, there was a span of 12 bases. Germline V gives CDR1 SGHKS, CDR2 YYEKEE (reference sequence). The CDR3 bases are TGTGCCAGCAGCTTGATTGTTGACGGGTCACCCCTCCACTTT. Protein product: CASSLIVDGSPLHF.

The chain combines TRBV5-1 with TRBJ2-5; D perhaps matches TRBD1 (6 bases). CDR3 length equals 13 residues. CDR1 is SGHRS and CDR2 is YFSETQ in the germline V gene. Trimming cost V 4 bases and J 4 bases, with 11 bases left between them. The CDR3 sequence: CASSIPGVETQYF. The CDR3 DNA is TGCGCCAGCAGCATCCCAGGGGTAGAGACCCAGTACTTC.

This chain joins TRBV7-8 and TRBJ1-5; possible D gene TRBD1, 5 bases. Trimming took off 2 bases at V and 1 base at J, with 9 bases between the two ends. The CDR3 extends over 15 amino acids. CDR1 and CDR2 from the germline V gene are SGHVS and FQNEAQ. CDR3 DNA sequence: TGTGCCAGCAGCTTATGGGGGGGAAGCAATCAGCCCCAGCATTTT. Protein product: CASSLWGGSNQPQHF.

V gene TRBV6-1 combines with J gene TRBJ2-5, with a weak D call TRBD2 (7 bases). Germline V gene lookup returns CDR1 MNHNS and CDR2 SASEGT. There are 15 residues in the CDR3. V lost 5 bases and J lost 2, with 15 bases in between. In nucleotides, the CDR3 is TGTGCCAGCAGTTCCCGCAGGGGAGGGCAAGAGACCCAGTACTTC. Translating it yields CASSSRRGGQETQYF.

The genes are TRBV5-5 and TRBJ1-5, with D hard to call. CDR1 is SGHKS, CDR2 YYEKEE, per germline (reference sequence). This CDR3 comprises 16 residues. Trimming removed 0 bases at V and 1 base at J, with 11 bases between. CDR3 nucleotides: TGTGCCAGCAGCTTGGAGGCGGGAAGGAGCAATCAGCCCCAGCATTTT. Translating gives CASSLEAGRSNQPQHF.

A few counts support this clone. V gene TRBV7-8 combines with J gene TRBJ2-3; D is possibly TRBD2 (6 bases). Germline V lookup: CDR1 SGHVS, CDR2 FQNEAQ. The CDR3 runs 14 residues. V was shortened by 4 bases and J by 2 bases, with 10 bases between the two germline ends. For the CDR3, the DNA is TGTGCCAGCAGCTCGGGACTCTTCACAGATACGCAGTATTTT. Protein: CASSSGLFTDTQYF.

The chain has TRBV30 and TRBJ1-2, with D maybe TRBD1 (6 bases). V shed 2 bases and J shed 6 bases, with 16 bases lying between them. The germline gives CDR1 GTSNPN, CDR2 SVGIG (reference sequence). This CDR3 spans 14 amino acids. DNA for the CDR3: TGTGCCTGGAGTTTCTCATTCACAGGGAATGGCTACACCTTC. Residues: CAWSFSFTGNGYTF.

The J gene is TRBJ2-1, the V gene TRBV29-1, with TRBD2 identical over 13 bases. Trimming took 5 bases from V and 8 from J; bases not matched to a gene: 6. There are 14 residues in the CDR3. CDR1 SQVTM and CDR2 ANQGSEA come from the germline V gene. CDR3 in DNA: TGCAGCGTTCCCACTAGCGGGGGGGTTTATGAGCAGTTCTTC. It yields the protein CSVPTSGGVYEQFF.

The chain is built from TRBV5-8 and TRBJ1-4; D is unresolved. This CDR3 contains 14 residues. V lost 1 base and J lost 8, with 12 bases in between. Looked up from germline, CDR1 is SGHTS and CDR2 is YDEGEE. CDR3 in amino acids: CASSLHSGREKLFF. The CDR3 nucleotides are TGTGCCAGCAGCTTGCACAGTGGAAGGGAAAAACTGTTTTTT. Full variable domain (missing parts from reference TRBV5-8 and TRBJ1-4): EAGVTQSPTHLIKTRGQQATLRCSPISGHTSVYWYQQALGLGLQFLLWYDEGEERNRGNFPPRFSGRQFPNYSSELNVNALELEDSALYLCASSLHSGREKLFFGSGTQLSVL.

The V call is TRBV11-2, the J call TRBJ2-1; perhaps TRBD1 as D (6 bases). Between the trimmed V and J ends, which lost 3 bases and 6 bases, there was a span of 21 bases. Germline V lookup: CDR1 SGHAT, CDR2 FQNNGV. The CDR3 sequence is 17 residues long. The CDR3 DNA follows: TGTGCCAGCAGCTTCGGGTTACAGGGCTTTTGGGGCAATGAGCAGTTCTTC. Protein product: CASSFGLQGFWGNEQFF.

The chain links TRBV6-5 to TRBJ2-7; the match to TRBD1 covers 8 bases. Germline values: CDR1 MNHEY, CDR2 SVGAGI. Trimming at V came to 6 bases and at J to 6 bases, leaving 7 bases not matched to a gene. This CDR3 is 13 amino acids long. CDR3 residues: CASRRQGLGEQYF. The CDR3 DNA follows: TGTGCCAGCAGACGACAGGGGTTAGGCGAGCAGTACTTC.

This clone was recorded a few times. The V call is TRBV4-1, the J call TRBJ1-1; maybe TRBD1 (5 bases). From germline, CDR1 is MGHRA and CDR2 YSYEKL. The CDR3 has 11 amino acids. V dropped 1 base and J dropped 8 bases, with 5 bases sitting between them. The CDR3 loop is CASSQGGEAFF. The CDR3 DNA reads as TGCGCCAGCAGCCAAGGGGGCGAAGCTTTCTTT.

V is TRBV6-5 and J is TRBJ1-2; 12 bases match TRBD1. CDR1 MNHEY and CDR2 SVGAGI come from the germline V gene. Trimming took 8 bases from V and 8 from J; bases not matched to a gene: 12. The CDR3 is made up of 15 amino acids. CDR3 sequence: CASLAPGQGAEGYTF. CDR3 nucleotide sequence: TGTGCCAGCCTTGCGCCGGGACAGGGGGCGGAAGGCTACACCTTC.

This chain connects TRBV7-8 to TRBJ2-7; TRBD2 matches 10 bases. The CDR3 extends over 14 amino acids. V lost 8 bases, J lost 4 bases, and 8 bases stayed unmatched. Germline V lookup: CDR1 SGHVS, CDR2 FQNEAQ. The DNA for the CDR3 is TGTGCCAGCGCCCTAGGAGCGGGGGGGTACGAGCAGTACTTC. Residues: CASALGAGGYEQYF.

The count of this clone is one. The chain is built from TRBV6-1 and TRBJ2-7; the match to TRBD1 covers 7 bases. The CDR3 runs to 13 residues. Germline CDR1 is MNHNS and CDR2 is SASEGT. J gave up 2 bases and V 3 bases, and 1 base lay outside the gene matches. The CDR3 DNA reads as TGTGCCAGCAGTGATGGACAGGCCTACGAGCAGTACTTC. This encodes CASSDGQAYEQYF.

The CDR3 loop is CASSLGREQYF. DNA of the CDR3: TGTGCCAGCAGTTTGGGAAGGGAGCAGTACTTC. The chain is built from TRBV13 and TRBJ2-5, with D possibly being TRBD2 (5 bases). Trimming left V 6 bases short and J 11 bases short, with 13 bases between. The length of the CDR3 is 11 residues. Germline V gene lookup returns CDR1 PRHDT and CDR2 FYEKMQ (reference sequence).

With respect to this clone: One junction end disagrees with the germline gene, perhaps due to a read error. V usage is TRBV10-3 and J usage is TRBJ2-1, with 7 bases matching TRBD1. This CDR3 region has 13 residues. Germline lookup yields CDR1 ENHRY and CDR2 SYGVKD. The CDR3, as DNA: TGTGCCATCAGTGAGTCGGCAGGGGGTGAGCGGTTCTTC. Residues: CAISESAGGERFF.

V gene TRBV27 combines with J gene TRBJ1-6; possible D gene TRBD1, 5 bases. CDR1 and CDR2 from the germline V gene are MNHEY and SMNVEV (reference sequence). Between the trimmed V and J ends, which lost 2 bases and 5 bases, there was a span of 16 bases. This CDR3 contains 17 residues. CDR3 amino acids: CASSLRGTFIDNSPLHF. Here the CDR3 DNA reads TGTGCCAGCAGTTTAAGGGGCACCTTCATAGATAATTCACCCCTCCACTTT.

The chain couples TRBV5-5 to TRBJ2-5, with 9 bases that match TRBD1. The CDR3 consists of 16 residues. The junction had 11 bases not matched to a gene; V was cut back by 3 bases and J by 5 bases. CDR1 is SGHKS, CDR2 YYEKEE, per germline (reference sequence). The CDR3 DNA is TGTGCCAGCAGCTGGGCCGGGACAGGGCGTGGGGAGACCCAGTACTTC. Translation: CASSWAGTGRGETQYF.

The CDR3 DNA sequence: TGTGCCAGCATCCCGATCAGGGGGCGGGTTGAAGCTTTCTTT. This gives the protein CASIPIRGRVEAFF. This sequence joins TRBV6-5 and TRBJ1-1; TRBD1 aligns across 8 bases. This CDR3 is built from 14 residues. V lost 7 bases, J lost 7 bases, and 11 bases stayed unmatched. In germline, CDR1 is MNHEY, CDR2 SVGAGI.